This T cell receptor (beta chain) appears in the sequencing data of a study of shared clonotypes between healthy human individuals. Study findings and constraints: The study generally estimated greater richness for naive than memory subsets.

CD45RA+ naive and CD45RA-negative memory subsets were separated from CD4+ cells. The authors ran the assay at deep level. For sorted subsets, roughly 210 ng DNA per replicate equaled around 28,000 T cell genomes. Clones were sequenced by immunoSEQ multiplex PCR, and TCRdb holds only the in-frame ones, with some missing. The table has about 1.1 million clones, around 78% seen once. Details on this clone: Its specificity is not known.

The sequence came from a young man in good health. Some clones in this sample may be carry-over from other donors' samples. The sample comprised memory CD4+ T cells from PBMCs. Subset reported: CD45RA-negative fraction.

CDR3 sequence (DNA): TGTGCCACCAATAGGTATTCAACGAACTATGGCTACACCTTC. Translation: CATNRYSTNYGYTF. The J gene is TRBJ1-2, the V gene TRBV5-6; D remains unclear. CDR1 SGHDT and CDR2 YYEEEE come from the germline V gene. V was trimmed by 9 bases and J by 2 bases, leaving 17 bases between them. This CDR3 region has 14 residues.